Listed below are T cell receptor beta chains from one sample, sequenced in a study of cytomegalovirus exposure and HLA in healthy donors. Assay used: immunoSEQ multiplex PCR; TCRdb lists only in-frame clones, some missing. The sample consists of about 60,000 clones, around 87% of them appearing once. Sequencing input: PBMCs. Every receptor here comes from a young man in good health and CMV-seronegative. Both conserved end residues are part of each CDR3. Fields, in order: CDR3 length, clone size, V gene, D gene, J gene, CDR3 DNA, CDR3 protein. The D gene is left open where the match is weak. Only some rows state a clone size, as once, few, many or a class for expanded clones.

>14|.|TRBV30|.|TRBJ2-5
TGTGCCTGGAGTGTGGGGGGGCCACAAGAGACCCAGTACTTC
CAWSVGGPQETQYF
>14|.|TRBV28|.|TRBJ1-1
TGTGCCAGCAGTTTGGCCAGGGGTATATCTGAAGCTTTCTTT
CASSLARGISEAFF
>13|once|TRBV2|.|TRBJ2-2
TGTGCCAGGGGCGGGGAGGTCACCGGGGAGCTGTTTTTT
CARGGEVTGELFF
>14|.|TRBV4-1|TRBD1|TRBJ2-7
TGCGCCAGCAGCCAAGGGGGACAGGGACACGAGCAGTACTTC
CASSQGGQGHEQYF
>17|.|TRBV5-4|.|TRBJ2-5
TGTGCCAGCAGCTCCCTCTCGGCGGGACCGACCGGGGAGACCCAGTACTTC
CASSSLSAGPTGETQYF
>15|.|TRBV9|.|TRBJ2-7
TGTGCCAGCAGCCGCGACACCCAGAGCTCCTACGAGCAGTACTTC
CASSRDTQSSYEQYF
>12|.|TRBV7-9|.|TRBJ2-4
TGTGCCAGCAGCTTAGCGGATCCAGGGAAGTACTTC
CASSLADPGKYF
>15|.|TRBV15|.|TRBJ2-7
TGTGCCACCAGCAGAGATAGGGGCTTGTCCTACGAGCAGTACTTC
CATSRDRGLSYEQYF
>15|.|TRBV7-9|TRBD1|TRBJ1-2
TGTGCCAGCAGCTTGTGGACCGGGACAGCCTATGGCTACACCTTC
CASSLWTGTAYGYTF
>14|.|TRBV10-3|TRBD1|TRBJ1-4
TGTGCCATCAGTGATGACAGGGGAAGGGAAAAACTGTTTTTT
CAISDDRGREKLFF
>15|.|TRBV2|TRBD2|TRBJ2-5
TGTGCCAGCAGTGGGCTAGCGGGGACTTTCGAGACCCAGTACTTC
CASSGLAGTFETQYF
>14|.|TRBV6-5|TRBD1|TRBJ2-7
TGTGCCAGCAGGACCGGGACAGCATCCTACGAGCAGTACTTC
CASRTGTASYEQYF
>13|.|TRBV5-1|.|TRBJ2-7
TGCGCCAGCAGCTTGGCGGCGGACTACGAGCAGTACTTC
CASSLAADYEQYF